The sequence of this TCR beta chain was determined in a study of cytomegalovirus exposure and HLA in healthy donors. Study-wide results and limits: In a later analysis, an Asian-associated ancestry cluster reportedly showed fewer N-insertions than the approximately 700-donor mean.

With V trimmed by 4 bases and J by 4 bases, 10 bases remained unmatched. Germline CDR1 is MGHDK and CDR2 is SYGVNS. This CDR3 is 16 amino acids long. Concerning this clone: Its antigen remains unidentified.

Primers: 60 Vbeta forward and 13 Jbeta reverse. The method was immunoSEQ multiplex PCR; TCRdb's version includes in-frame clones alone and lacks a portion of them. This sample carries around 190,000 clones, over 75% of them seen once, and the ten largest clones take about 2.8%. This clonotype was obtained from a woman in her 30s in good health and CMV-seronegative. The chain couples TRBV25-1 to TRBJ2-7; 10 positions agree with TRBD2. Sequencing used PBMCs. The CDR3 loop is CASSGIAGGLSYEQYF. The CDR3 DNA is TGTGCCAGCAGTGGAATAGCGGGAGGACTTTCTTACGAGCAGTACTTC.